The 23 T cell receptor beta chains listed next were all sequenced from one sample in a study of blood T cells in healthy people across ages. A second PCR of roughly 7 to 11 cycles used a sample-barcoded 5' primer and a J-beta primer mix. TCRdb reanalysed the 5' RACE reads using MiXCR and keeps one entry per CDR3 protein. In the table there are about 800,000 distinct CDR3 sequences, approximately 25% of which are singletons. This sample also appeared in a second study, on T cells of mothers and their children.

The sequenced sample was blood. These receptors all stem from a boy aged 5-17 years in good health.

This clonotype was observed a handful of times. This CDR3 reads CASSTGGQGVSRPYEQYF. In DNA, the CDR3 is TGCGCCAGCAGCACTGGGGGACAGGGGGTCTCCAGGCCCTACGAGCAGTACTTC. The chain combines TRBV5-1 with TRBJ2-7, with 11 bases identical to TRBD1. Germline values: CDR1 SGHRS, CDR2 YFSETQ. The junction had 14 bases not matched to a gene; V was cut back by 4 bases and J by 2 bases. The CDR3 contains 18 residues.

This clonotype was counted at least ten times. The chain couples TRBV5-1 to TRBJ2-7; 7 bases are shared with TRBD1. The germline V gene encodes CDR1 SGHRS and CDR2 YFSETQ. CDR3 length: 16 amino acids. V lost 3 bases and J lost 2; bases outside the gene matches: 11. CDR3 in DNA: TGCGCCAGCAGCTCCCCATCCGGGACAGCCACCTACGAGCAGTACTTC. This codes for CASSSPSGTATYEQYF.

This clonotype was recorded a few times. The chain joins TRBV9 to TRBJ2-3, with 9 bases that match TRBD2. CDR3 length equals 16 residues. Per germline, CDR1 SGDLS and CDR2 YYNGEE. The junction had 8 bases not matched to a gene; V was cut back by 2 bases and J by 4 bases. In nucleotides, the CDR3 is TGTGCCAGCAGCGTTCGTAGCGGGAGAAATTCAGATACGCAGTATTTT. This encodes CASSVRSGRNSDTQYF.

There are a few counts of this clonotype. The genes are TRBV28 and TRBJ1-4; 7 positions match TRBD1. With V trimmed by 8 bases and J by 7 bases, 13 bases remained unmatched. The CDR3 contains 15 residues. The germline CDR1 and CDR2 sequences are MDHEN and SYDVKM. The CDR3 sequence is CASQIWTGGTEKLFF. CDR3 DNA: TGTGCCAGCCAGATTTGGACAGGCGGAACTGAAAAACTGTTTTTT.

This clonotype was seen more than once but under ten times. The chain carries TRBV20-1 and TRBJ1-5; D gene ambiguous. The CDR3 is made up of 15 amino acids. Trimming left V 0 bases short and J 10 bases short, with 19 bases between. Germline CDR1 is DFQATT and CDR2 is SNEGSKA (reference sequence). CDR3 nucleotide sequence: TGCAGTGCTAGAGACCCAGGCCCTACCTTTAGACCCCAGCATTTT. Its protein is CSARDPGPTFRPQHF.

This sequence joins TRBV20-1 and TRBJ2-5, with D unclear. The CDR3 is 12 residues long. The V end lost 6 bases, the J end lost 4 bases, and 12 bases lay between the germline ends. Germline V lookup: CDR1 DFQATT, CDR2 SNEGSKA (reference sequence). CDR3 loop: CSASTRLETQYF. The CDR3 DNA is TGCAGTGCCAGCACACGCTTAGAGACCCAGTACTTC.

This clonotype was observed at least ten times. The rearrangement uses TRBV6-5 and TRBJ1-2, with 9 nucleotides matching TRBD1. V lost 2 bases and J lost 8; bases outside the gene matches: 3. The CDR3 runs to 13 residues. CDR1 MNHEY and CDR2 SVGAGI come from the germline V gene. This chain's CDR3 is CASSYPGTGGYTF. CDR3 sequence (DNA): TGTGCCAGCAGTTACCCGGGGACAGGGGGCTACACCTTC.

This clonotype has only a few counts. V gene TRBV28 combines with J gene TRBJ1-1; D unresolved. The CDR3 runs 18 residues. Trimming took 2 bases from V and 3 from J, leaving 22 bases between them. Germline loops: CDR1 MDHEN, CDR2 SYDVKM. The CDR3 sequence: CASSLRAEAVPTYTEAFF. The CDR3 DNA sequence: TGTGCCAGCAGTTTACGAGCAGAGGCAGTTCCTACGTACACTGAAGCTTTCTTT.

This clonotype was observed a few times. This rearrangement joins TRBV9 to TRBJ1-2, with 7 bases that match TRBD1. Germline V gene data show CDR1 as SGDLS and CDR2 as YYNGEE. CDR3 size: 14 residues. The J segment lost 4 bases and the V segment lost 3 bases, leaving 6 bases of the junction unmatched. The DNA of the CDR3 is TGTGCCAGCAGCGCCTCTACAGGGGTCTATGGCTACACCTTC. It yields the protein CASSASTGVYGYTF.

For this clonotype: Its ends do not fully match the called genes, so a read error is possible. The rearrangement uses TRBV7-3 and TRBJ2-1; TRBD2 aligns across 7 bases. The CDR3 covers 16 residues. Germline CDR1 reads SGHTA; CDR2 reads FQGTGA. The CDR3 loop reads CASSLVAGDSFNEQFF. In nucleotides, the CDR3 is TGTGCCAGCAGCTTAGTAGCGGGCGACTCCTTCAATGAGCAGTTCTTC.

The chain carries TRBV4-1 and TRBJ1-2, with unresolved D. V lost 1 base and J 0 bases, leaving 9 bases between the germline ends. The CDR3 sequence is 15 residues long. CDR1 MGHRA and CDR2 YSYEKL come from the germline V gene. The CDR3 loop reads CASSQVGQTNYGYTF. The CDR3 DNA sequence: TGCGCCAGCAGCCAAGTTGGGCAAACTAACTATGGCTACACCTTC.

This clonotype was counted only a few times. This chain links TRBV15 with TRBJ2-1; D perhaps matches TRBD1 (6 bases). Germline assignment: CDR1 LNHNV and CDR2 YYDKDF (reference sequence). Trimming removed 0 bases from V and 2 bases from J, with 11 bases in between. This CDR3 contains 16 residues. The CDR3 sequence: CATSRDRAGAYNEQFF. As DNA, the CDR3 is TGTGCCACCAGCAGAGATCGGGCAGGGGCCTACAATGAGCAGTTCTTC.

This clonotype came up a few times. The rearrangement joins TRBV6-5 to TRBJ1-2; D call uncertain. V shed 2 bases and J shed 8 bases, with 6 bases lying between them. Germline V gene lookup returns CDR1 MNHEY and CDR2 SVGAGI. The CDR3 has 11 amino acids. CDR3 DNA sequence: TGTGCCAGCAGTTACCCGGGGGGCTACACCTTC. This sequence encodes CASSYPGGYTF.

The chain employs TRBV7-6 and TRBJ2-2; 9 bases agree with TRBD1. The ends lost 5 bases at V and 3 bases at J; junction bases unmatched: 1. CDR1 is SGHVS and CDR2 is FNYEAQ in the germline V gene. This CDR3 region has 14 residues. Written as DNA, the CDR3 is TGTGCCAGCAGCCGGGACAGGGACACCGGGGAGCTGTTTTTT. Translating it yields CASSRDRDTGELFF.

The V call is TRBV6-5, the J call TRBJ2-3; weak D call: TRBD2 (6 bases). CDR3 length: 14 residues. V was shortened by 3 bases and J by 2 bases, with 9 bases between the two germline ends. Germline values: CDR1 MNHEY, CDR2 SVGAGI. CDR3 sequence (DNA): TGTGCCAGCAGTTATCGGGGGTACACAGATACGCAGTATTTT. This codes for CASSYRGYTDTQYF.

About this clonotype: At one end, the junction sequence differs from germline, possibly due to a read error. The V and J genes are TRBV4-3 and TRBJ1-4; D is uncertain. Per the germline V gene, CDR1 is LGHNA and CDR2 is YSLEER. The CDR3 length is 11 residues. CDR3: CAISQHEKLFF. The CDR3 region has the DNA TGCGCCATCAGCCAACATGAAAAACTGTTTTTT.

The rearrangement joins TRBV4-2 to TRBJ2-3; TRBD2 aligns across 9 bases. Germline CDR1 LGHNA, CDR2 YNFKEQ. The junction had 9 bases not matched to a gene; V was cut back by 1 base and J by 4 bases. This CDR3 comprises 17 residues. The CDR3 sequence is CASSQGEAGGGADTQYF. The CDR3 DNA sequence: TGTGCCAGCAGCCAAGGTGAAGCGGGGGGCGGTGCAGATACGCAGTATTTT.

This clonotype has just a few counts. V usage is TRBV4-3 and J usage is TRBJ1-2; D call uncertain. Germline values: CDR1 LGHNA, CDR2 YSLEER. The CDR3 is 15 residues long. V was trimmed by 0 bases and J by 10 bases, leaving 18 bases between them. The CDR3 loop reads CASSQDRLLTGSYTF. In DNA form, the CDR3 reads TGCGCCAGCAGCCAAGATCGACTTTTAACCGGTTCCTACACCTTC.

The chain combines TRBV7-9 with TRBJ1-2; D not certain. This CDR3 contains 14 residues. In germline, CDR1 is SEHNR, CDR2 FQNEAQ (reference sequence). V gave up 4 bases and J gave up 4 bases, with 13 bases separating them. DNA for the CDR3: TGTGCCAGCAGCTCTAACCAGCCGACCTATGGCTACACCTTC. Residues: CASSSNQPTYGYTF.

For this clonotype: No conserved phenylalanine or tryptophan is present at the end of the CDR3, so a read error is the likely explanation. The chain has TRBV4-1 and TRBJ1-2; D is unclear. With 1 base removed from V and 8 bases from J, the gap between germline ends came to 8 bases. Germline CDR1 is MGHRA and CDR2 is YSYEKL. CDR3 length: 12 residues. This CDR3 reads CASSQVIGGYTS. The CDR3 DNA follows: TGCGCCAGCAGCCAAGTAATCGGAGGCTACACCTCC.

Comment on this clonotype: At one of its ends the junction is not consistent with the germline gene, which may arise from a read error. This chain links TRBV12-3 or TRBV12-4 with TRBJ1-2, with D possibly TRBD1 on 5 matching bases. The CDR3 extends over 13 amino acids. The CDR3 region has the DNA TGTGCCAGCAGATTAGGACAAGCAGGAGGCTACACCTTC. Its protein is CASRLGQAGGYTF.

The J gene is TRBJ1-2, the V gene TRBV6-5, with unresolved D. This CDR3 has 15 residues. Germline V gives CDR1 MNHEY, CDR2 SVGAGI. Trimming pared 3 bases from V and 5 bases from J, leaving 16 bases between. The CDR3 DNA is TGTGCCAGCAGTTATGACGCGGCCGGCCTATATGGCTACACCTTC. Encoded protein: CASSYDAAGLYGYTF.

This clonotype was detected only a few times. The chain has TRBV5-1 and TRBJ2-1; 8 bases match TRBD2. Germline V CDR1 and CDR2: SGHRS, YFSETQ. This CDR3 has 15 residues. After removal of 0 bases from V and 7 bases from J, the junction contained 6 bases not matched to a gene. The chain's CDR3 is CASSLAAGGSNEQFF. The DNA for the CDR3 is TGCGCCAGCAGCTTGGCTGCGGGAGGAAGTAATGAGCAGTTCTTC.